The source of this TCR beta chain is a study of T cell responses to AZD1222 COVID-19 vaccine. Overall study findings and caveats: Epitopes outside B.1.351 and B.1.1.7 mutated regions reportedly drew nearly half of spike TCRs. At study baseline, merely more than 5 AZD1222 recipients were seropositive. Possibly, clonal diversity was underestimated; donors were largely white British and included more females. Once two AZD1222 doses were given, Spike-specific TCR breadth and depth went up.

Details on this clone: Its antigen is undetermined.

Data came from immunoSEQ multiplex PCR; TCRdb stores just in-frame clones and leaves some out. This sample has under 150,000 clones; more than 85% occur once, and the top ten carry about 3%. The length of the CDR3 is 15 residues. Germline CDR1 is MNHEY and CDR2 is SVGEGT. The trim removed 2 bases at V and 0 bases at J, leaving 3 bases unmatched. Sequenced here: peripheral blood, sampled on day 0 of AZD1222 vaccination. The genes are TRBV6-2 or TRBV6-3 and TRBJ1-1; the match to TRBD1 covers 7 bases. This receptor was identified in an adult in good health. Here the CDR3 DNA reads TGTGCCAGCAGTTACGAGGGACAGATGAACACTGAAGCTTTCTTT. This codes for CASSYEGQMNTEAFF.